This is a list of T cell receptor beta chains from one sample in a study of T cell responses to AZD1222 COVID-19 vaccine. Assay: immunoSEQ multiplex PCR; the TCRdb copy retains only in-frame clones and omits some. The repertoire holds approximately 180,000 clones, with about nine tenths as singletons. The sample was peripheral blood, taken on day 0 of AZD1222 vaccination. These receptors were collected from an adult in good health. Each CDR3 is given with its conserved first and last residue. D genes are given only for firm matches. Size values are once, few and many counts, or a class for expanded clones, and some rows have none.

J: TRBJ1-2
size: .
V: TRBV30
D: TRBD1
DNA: TGTGCCTGGAGTGTACGAGGGACAGCAATTAACTATGGCTACACCTTC
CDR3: CAWSVRGTAINYGYTF

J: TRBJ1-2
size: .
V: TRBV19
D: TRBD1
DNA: TGTGCCAGTAGTACGTCCGGGACAGGGGGCTATGGCTACACCTTC
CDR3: CASSTSGTGGYGYTF

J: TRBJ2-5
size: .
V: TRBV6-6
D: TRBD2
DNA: TGTGCCAGCAGTAGGGGTAGCGGGGCCCAAGAGACCCAGTACTTC
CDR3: CASSRGSGAQETQYF

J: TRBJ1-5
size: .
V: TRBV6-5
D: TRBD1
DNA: TGTGCCAGCAGTAGACAGGGTGGTAATCAGCCCCAGCATTTT
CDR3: CASSRQGGNQPQHF

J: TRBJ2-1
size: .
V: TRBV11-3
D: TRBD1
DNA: TGTGCCAGCAGCCCCGCCGGACAGGGTATTTATGAGCAGTTCTTC
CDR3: CASSPAGQGIYEQFF

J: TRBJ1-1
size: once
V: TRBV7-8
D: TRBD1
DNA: TGTGCCAGCAGCCTTACGGGACAGGGGTTAGCTTTCTTT
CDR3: CASSLTGQGLAFF

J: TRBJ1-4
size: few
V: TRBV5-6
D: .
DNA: TGTGCCAGCAGCCGGGGGGGCAGCTTTAATGAAAAACTGTTTTTT
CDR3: CASSRGGSFNEKLFF

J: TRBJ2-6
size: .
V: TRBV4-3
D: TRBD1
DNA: TGCGCCAGCAGCCACTTGACAGGGACCGGGGCCAACGTCCTGACTTTC
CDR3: CASSHLTGTGANVLTF

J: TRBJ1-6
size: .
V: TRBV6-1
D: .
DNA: TGTGCCAGCAGTGACGACAGGAGCTCCTATAATTCACCCCTCCACTTT
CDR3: CASSDDRSSYNSPLHF

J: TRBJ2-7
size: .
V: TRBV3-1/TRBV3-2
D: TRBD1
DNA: TGTGCCAGCAGCCCTCGTACGGGACAGTCAAGCTACGAGCAGTACTTC
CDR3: CASSPRTGQSSYEQYF

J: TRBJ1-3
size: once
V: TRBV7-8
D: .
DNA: TGTGCCAGCAGCTTAGCGGGGGTCGGCTCTGGAAACACCATATATTTT
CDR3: CASSLAGVGSGNTIYF

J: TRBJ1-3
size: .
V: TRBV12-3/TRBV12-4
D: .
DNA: TGTGCCAGTGACAGACAGTCTGGAAACACCATATATTTT
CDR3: CASDRQSGNTIYF

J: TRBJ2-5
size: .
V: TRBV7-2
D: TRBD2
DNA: TGTGCCAGCAGCCTACACGGGGGGGCCGGAGAGACCCAGTACTTC
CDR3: CASSLHGGAGETQYF

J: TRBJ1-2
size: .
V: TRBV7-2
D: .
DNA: TGTGCCAGCAGCTTCAGTCAGGGGTCTAACTATGGCTACACCTTC
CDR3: CASSFSQGSNYGYTF

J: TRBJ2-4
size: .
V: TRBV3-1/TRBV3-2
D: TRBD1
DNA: TGTGCCAGCAGTGAAAGGGACAGCCACATTCAGTACTTC
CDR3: CASSERDSHIQYF

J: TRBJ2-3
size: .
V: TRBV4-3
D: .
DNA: TGCGCCAGCAGCCAGTCTGGCGTAAGCACAGATACGCAGTATTTT
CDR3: CASSQSGVSTDTQYF

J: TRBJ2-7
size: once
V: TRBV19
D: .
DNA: TGTGCCAGTGACGATACCGGGGGCGAGCAGTACTTC
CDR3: CASDDTGGEQYF

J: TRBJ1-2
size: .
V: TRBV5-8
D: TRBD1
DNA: TGTGCCAGCAGCTTGGGTGGGACAGGAGTAAACTATGGCTACACCTTC
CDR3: CASSLGGTGVNYGYTF

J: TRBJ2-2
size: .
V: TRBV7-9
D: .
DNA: TGTGCCAGCAGTCCTGGAGCCGGGGAGCTGTTTTTT
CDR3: CASSPGAGELFF

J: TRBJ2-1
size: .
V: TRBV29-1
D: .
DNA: TGCAGCGTCCCGGGTCTTCGCTCCTACAATGAGCAGTTCTTC
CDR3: CSVPGLRSYNEQFF

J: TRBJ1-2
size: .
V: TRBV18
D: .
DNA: TGTGCCAGCTCACCAACGGACGCCCCGACTAACTATGGCTACACCTTC
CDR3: CASSPTDAPTNYGYTF

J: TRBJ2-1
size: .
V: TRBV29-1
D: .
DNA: TGCAGCGTTGAAGGACTAGGAAATGAGCAGTTCTTC
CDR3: CSVEGLGNEQFF

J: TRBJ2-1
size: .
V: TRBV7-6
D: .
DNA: TGTGCCAGCAGCTCCAGACTTGACGACGAGCAGTTCTTC
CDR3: CASSSRLDDEQFF

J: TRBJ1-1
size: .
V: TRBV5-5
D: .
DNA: TGTGCCAGCAGTCGCAGCACACAGGGCAAGACGGACACTGAAGCTTTCTTT
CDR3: CASSRSTQGKTDTEAFF

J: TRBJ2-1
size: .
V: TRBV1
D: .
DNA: TGCACCAGTCCTAGCGGGGGGGCAAATGAGCAGTTCTTC
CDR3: CTSPSGGANEQFF

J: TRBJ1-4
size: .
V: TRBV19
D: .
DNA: TGTGCCAGTAGTCGAGGGACAACTAATGAAAAACTGTTTTTT
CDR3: CASSRGTTNEKLFF

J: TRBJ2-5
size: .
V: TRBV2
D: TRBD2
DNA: TGTGCCAGCAGGAGAACTAGCGGGGGGCCCTCGGACCAGTACTTC
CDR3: CASRRTSGGPSDQYF

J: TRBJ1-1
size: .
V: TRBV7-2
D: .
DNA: TGTGCCAGCAGCTTAAGAGGACTTGAAGCTTTCTTT
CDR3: CASSLRGLEAFF

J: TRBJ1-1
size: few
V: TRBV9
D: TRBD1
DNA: TGTGCCAGCAGCGTCACAGGGGATTTGGGTACTGAAGCTTTCTTT
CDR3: CASSVTGDLGTEAFF

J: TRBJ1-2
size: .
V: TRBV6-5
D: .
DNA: TGTGCCAGCAGCCGTACAGGGAGCTATGGCTACACCTTC
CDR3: CASSRTGSYGYTF

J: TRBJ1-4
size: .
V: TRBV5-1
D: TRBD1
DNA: TGCGCCAGCAGCACCACCGGGACAGCGAATGAAAAACTGTTTTTT
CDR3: CASSTTGTANEKLFF

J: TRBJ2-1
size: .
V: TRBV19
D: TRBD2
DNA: TGTGCCAGTAGTCCGGGACTAATCAACAATGAGCAGTTCTTC
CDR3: CASSPGLINNEQFF

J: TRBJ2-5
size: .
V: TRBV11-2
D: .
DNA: TGTGCCAGCAGCTTAGTAGGGCTCCCCAGGGGCCAAGAGACCCAGTACTTC
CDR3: CASSLVGLPRGQETQYF

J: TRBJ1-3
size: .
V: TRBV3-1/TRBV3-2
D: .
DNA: TGTGCCAGCAGCCGAGGGACACCCTCTGGAAACACCATATATTTT
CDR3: CASSRGTPSGNTIYF

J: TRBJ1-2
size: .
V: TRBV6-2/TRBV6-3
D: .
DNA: TGTGCCAGCAGTTACTCCAAGATATCAGGGTTAAAGAATAACTATGGCTACACCTTC
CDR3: CASSYSKISGLKNNYGYTF

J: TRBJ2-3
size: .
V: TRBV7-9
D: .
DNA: TGTGCCAGCAGCTTAGTGGCAGGGGAAGATACGCAGTATTTT
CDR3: CASSLVAGEDTQYF

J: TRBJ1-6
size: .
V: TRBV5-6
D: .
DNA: TGTGCCAGCAGCTTAGCGAGGAATAATTCACCCCTCCACTTT
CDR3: CASSLARNNSPLHF

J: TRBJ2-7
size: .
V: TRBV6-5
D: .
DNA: TGTGCCAGCAGAACACAGGGAACTTCCTACGAGCAGTACTTC
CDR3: CASRTQGTSYEQYF

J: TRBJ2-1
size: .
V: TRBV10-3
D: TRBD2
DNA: TGTGCCATCACGGGGGGCAATGAGCAGTTCTTC
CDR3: CAITGGNEQFF

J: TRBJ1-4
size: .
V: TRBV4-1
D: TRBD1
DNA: TGCGCCAGCAGTCAAAGTCGGGACAGGGAATTAAAACTGTTTTTT
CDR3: CASSQSRDRELKLFF

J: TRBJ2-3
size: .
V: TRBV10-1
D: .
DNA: TGCGCCAGCAGCGAAACAGTCACAGATACGCAGTATTTT
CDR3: CASSETVTDTQYF

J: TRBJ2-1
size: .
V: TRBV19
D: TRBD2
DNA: TGTGCCAGTAGTATACCGGGACTAGTGGGTGCTTATAATGAGCAGTTCTTC
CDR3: CASSIPGLVGAYNEQFF

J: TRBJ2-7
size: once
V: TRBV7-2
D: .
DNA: TGTGCCAGCAGCCCCAGCTCCTACGAGCAGTACTTC
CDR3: CASSPSSYEQYF

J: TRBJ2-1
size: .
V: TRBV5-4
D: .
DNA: TGTGCCAGCAGCTTGTGGGGCCGCGACAATGAGCAGTTCTTC
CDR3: CASSLWGRDNEQFF

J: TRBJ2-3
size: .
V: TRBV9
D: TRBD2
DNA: TGTGCCAGCAGCGTAACCATAGCGGGGGGTAGCACAGATACGCAGTATTTT
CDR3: CASSVTIAGGSTDTQYF

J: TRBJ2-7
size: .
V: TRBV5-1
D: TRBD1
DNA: TGCGCCAGCAGCTTGTGGACAGGGGGGTACGAGCAGTACTTC
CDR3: CASSLWTGGYEQYF